Reported below is one TCR beta chain. As yet, its antigen is unknown. Data came from immunoSEQ multiplex PCR; TCRdb stores just in-frame clones and leaves some out. Counted here are 95,000 to 150,000 clones, around 94% occurring once; the ten biggest clones make up less than 1.5%. This specimen comes from a study of cytomegalovirus exposure and HLA in healthy donors. Study in general: The 90 to 150 validation repertoires, a later analysis reported, used the same platform as the 600 to 700 first-cohort repertoires. Whole-study results and caveats: Across donors, most TCRs were seen rarely, yet some public ones were widespread. Cytomegalovirus status was reportedly diagnosed by the classifier with high specificity and sensitivity. A list of 164 TCR beta chains associated with cytomegalovirus was given.

CDR3 length: 17 residues. After removal of 7 bases from V and 0 bases from J, the junction contained 10 bases not matched to a gene. Germline V gene sequence: CDR1 LNHDA, CDR2 SQIVND (reference sequence). This TCR was sampled from a woman under 30 in good health and CMV-seronegative. The sequencing input was PBMCs. The chain has TRBV19 and TRBJ1-2; 11 positions agree with TRBD1. In DNA, the CDR3 is TGTGCCAGTACCCGGACAGGGGGCCGTTCAGCTAACTATGGCTACACCTTC. Protein: CASTRTGGRSANYGYTF.